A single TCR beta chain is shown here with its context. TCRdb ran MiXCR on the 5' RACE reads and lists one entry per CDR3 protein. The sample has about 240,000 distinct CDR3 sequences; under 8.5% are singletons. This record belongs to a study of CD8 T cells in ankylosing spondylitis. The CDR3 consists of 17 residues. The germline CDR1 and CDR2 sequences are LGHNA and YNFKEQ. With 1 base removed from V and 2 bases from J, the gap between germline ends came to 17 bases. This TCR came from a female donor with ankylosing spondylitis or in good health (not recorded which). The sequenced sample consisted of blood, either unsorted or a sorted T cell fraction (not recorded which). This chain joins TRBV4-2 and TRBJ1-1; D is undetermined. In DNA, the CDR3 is TGTGCCAGCAGCCAAGTTATTAAGGCCGCGGGCAACACTGAAGCTTTCTTT. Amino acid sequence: CASSQVIKAAGNTEAFF.